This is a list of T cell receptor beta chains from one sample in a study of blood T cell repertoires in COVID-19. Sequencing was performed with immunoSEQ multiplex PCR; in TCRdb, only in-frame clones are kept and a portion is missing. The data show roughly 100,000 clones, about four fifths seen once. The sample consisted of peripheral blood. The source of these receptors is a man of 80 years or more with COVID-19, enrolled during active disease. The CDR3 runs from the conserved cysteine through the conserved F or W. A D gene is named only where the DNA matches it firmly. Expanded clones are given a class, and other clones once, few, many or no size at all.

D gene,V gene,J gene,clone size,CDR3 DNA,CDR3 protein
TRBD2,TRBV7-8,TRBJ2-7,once,TGTGCCAGCAGCTTCGGACTAGCGGGAGTTGAGCAGTACTTC,CASSFGLAGVEQYF
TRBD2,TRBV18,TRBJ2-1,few,TGTGCCAGCTCACCGGGGCTAGCGGGGAAGTACAATGAGCAGTTCTTC,CASSPGLAGKYNEQFF
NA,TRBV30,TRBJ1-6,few,TGTGCCTGGAGTGTACCGTCGAGCTCCTATAATTCACCCCTCCACTTT,CAWSVPSSSYNSPLHF
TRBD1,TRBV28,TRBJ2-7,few,TGTGCCAGCCAAGACAGGGGGAGCTCCTACGAGCAGTACTTC,CASQDRGSSYEQYF
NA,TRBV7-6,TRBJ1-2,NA,TGTGCCAGCAGCCCGAGGCAGGGTTTTTCGAATGGCTACACCTTC,CASSPRQGFSNGYTF
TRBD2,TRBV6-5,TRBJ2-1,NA,TGTGCCAGCACAAAATCGGGGGGGCTAAATGAGCAGTTCTTC,CASTKSGGLNEQFF
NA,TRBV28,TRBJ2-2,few,TGTGCCAGCCGACCGGGATGGCGGGGAACCGGGGAGCTGTTTTTT,CASRPGWRGTGELFF
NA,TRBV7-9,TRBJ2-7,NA,TGTGCCAGCAGCTTAGAATGGACTGGAGAGCAGTACTTC,CASSLEWTGEQYF
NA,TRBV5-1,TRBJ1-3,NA,TGCGCCAGCAGCTTGGGAGAAACTGGAAACACCATATATTTT,CASSLGETGNTIYF
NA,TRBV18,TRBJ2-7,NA,TGTGCCAGCTCACCGTCACAGAACAACGAGCAGTACTTC,CASSPSQNNEQYF
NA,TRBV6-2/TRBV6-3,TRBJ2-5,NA,TGTGCCAGCAGTTACGGAGGCCAGAGGACCCAGTACTTC,CASSYGGQRTQYF
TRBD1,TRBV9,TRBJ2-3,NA,TGTGCCAGCAGCGCGGACAGGGGTTTTAGCACAGATACGCAGTATTTT,CASSADRGFSTDTQYF
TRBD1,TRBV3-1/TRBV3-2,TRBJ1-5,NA,TGTGCCAGCAGCTCCTGGACAGGGACGCTCTTGGCGTATAGCAATCAGCCCCAGCATTTT,CASSSWTGTLLAYSNQPQHF
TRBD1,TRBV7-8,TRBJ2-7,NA,TGTGCCAGCAGCCAGGACAGGCTGGACGAGCAGTACTTC,CASSQDRLDEQYF
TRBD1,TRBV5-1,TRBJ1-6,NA,TGCGCCAGCAGCTTAAGCAGGGGGCAATCACCCCTCCACTTT,CASSLSRGQSPLHF
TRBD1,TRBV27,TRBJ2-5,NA,TGTGCCAGCAGATTACCGGGACAGGGTGAGACCCAGTACTTC,CASRLPGQGETQYF
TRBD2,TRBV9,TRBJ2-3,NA,TGTGCCAGCAGCGTCGGACTAGCGGGAGGGCCCGCAGATACGCAGTATTTT,CASSVGLAGGPADTQYF
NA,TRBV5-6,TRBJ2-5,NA,TGTGCCAGCAGAGAGCAGGACCAAGAGACCCAGTACTTC,CASREQDQETQYF
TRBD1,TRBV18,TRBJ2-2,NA,TGTGCCAGCTCTCCGGGACAGATTTACACCGGGGAGCTGTTTTTT,CASSPGQIYTGELFF
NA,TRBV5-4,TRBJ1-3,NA,TGTGCCAGCAGCTTCCAGGGGCCTGCTGGAAACACCATATATTTT,CASSFQGPAGNTIYF
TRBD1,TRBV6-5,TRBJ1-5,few,TGTGCCAGCAGCCTGACAGGGTGGGACAATCAGCCCCAGCATTTT,CASSLTGWDNQPQHF
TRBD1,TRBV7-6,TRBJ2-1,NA,TGTGCCAGCAGCTTAACAGGACAGGGCCCCTACAATGAGCAGTTCTTC,CASSLTGQGPYNEQFF